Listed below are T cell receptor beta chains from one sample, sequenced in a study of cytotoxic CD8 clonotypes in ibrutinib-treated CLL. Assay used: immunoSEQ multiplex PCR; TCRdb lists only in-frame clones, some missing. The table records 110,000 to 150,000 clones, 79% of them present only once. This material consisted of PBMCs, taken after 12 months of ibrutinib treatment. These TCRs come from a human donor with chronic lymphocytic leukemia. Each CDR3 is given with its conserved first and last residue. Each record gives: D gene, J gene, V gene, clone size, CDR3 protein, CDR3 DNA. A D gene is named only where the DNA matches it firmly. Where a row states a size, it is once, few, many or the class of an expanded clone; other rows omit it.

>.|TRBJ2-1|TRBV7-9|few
CASTRRGRNEQFF
TGTGCCAGCACCCGCCGGGGTCGGAATGAGCAGTTCTTC
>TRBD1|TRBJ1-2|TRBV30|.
CAWSGTLEDRDYGYTF
TGTGCCTGGAGTGGGACACTTGAGGACAGGGACTATGGCTACACCTTC
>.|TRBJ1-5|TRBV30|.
CAWSVRTAGQPQHF
TGTGCCTGGAGTGTAAGGACAGCTGGACAGCCCCAGCATTTT
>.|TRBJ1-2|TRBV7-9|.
CASSLAPQGSYGYTF
TGTGCCAGCAGCTTAGCCCCTCAGGGGAGCTATGGCTACACCTTC
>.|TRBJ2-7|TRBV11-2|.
CASSSNRRLEQYF
TGTGCCAGCAGCTCCAATCGTAGATTGGAGCAGTACTTC
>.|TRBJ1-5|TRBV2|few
CASSEVESNQPQHF
TGTGCCAGCAGTGAGGTGGAGAGCAATCAGCCCCAGCATTTT
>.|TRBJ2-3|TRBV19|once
CASTSTDTDTQYF
TGTGCCAGTACCAGCACCGACACAGATACGCAGTATTTT
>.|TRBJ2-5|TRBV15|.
CATSRAPYVGLETQYF
TGTGCCACCAGCAGGGCCCCTTATGTAGGGCTAGAGACCCAGTACTTC
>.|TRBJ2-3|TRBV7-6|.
CASSSPGQRTDTQYF
TGTGCCAGCAGCTCCCCGGGCCAACGCACAGATACGCAGTATTTT
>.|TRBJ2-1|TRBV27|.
CASSLGRDNEQFF
TGTGCCAGCAGTTTAGGCCGCGACAATGAGCAGTTCTTC
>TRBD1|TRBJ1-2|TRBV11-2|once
CASSLGQGVQDRRGYTF
TGTGCCAGCAGCTTAGGTCAGGGGGTACAGGATAGAAGGGGCTACACCTTC
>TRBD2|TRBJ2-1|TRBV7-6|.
CASSLAASGSGSYNEQFF
TGTGCCAGCAGCTTAGCGGCTAGCGGGAGTGGCTCCTACAATGAGCAGTTCTTC
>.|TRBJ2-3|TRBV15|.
CATSMTLVGTDTQYF
TGTGCCACCAGCATGACACTCGTAGGCACAGATACGCAGTATTTT
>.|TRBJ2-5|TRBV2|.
CASSEGQVGQETQYF
TGTGCCAGCAGTGAAGGACAGGTCGGTCAAGAGACCCAGTACTTC
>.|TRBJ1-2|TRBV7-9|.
CASREGARSGYGYTF
TGTGCCAGCAGGGAAGGGGCACGAAGCGGCTATGGCTACACCTTC
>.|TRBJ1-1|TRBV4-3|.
CASSQDRVTTEAFF
TGCGCCAGCAGCCAAGACAGGGTGACCACTGAAGCTTTCTTT
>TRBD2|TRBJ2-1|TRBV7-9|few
CASSRGLAGYNEQFF
TGTGCCAGCAGCAGGGGACTAGCGGGGTACAATGAGCAGTTCTTC
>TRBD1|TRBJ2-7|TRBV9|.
CASSVGQGAYEQYF
TGTGCCAGCAGCGTAGGACAGGGGGCCTACGAGCAGTACTTC